This TCR beta chain was sequenced during a study of patients and donors after allogeneic stem cell transplantation. In TCRdb, the RT-PCR reads were re-called with MiXCR into one record per CDR3 protein. The sample includes about 200,000 distinct CDR3 sequences, roughly two fifths seen only once; the top ten take approximately 32%. The CDR3 contains 19 residues. CDR1 and CDR2 (germline): SNHLY, FYNNEI. V lost 1 base, J lost 3 bases, and 15 bases stayed unmatched. The sequencing sample was made of blood, either unsorted or a sorted T cell fraction (not recorded which). The sequence was collected from a human donor who was either an allogeneic HSCT recipient or a stem cell or donor lymphocyte infusion donor (not recorded which). It is not recorded whose cells these are; they may come from a transplant donor. J is TRBJ2-1 and V is TRBV2, with 7 nucleotides matching TRBD2. The CDR3 is CASSEGRLAAHRVYNEQFF. The CDR3 DNA reads as TGTGCCAGCAGTGAAGGTCGGCTAGCGGCCCATAGGGTCTACAATGAGCAGTTCTTC.